This T cell receptor beta chain was captured in a study of spatial heterogeneity in lung cancer. The overall study: Among detected sequences, beta-chain ones consistently exceeded alpha-chain ones in number. Unique TCR and UMI combinations averaged more than ten appearances each in raw reads.

This clonotype was counted many times. TCRdb reprocessed the 5' RACE reads with MiXCR, giving one entry per CDR3 protein. The table records some 40,000 distinct CDR3 sequences, approximately 3% of them present only once. Indicated time point: sample taken at primary tumor resection. There were some 76 donors, all of them untreated patients with early-stage non-small cell lung cancer. From tumor, nontumor lung or frozen PBMC, whole RNA was taken unsorted for sequencing. V gave up 7 bases and J gave up 3 bases, with 15 bases separating them. The CDR3 is 15 residues long. CDR1 is MNHEY, CDR2 SVGEGT, per germline.

This chain joins TRBV6-2 or TRBV6-3 and TRBJ2-2, with D perhaps assigned TRBD1 or TRBD2 (6 bases each). The sequence was obtained from a male donor with early-stage non-small cell lung cancer. The sequenced sample was normal lung tissue next to the tumor, obtained at surgery. The CDR3 sequence is CASKGGSGDTGELFF. CDR3 in DNA: TGTGCCAGCAAAGGGGGTAGCGGAGACACCGGGGAGCTGTTTTTT.